This TCR beta chain was captured in a study of T-cell memory formation after mild COVID-19. Study summary: Largely, TCR clusters stayed within a single donor.

This clonotype was seen a few times. Its antigen is unidentified. Study findings and constraints: Shrinking CD4+ clones were chiefly CM and EM; CD8+ ones were chiefly EMRA. The appearance of some responding clones in pre-infection memory suggested that cross-reactive memory joined.

Using constant-segment primers, 5'RACE produced TCR alpha and TCR beta cDNA libraries carrying sample barcodes and UMIs. Via MiXCR, TCRdb re-called the 5' RACE reads, giving one row per CDR3 protein. This table has about 560,000 distinct CDR3 sequences, around 17% appearing once. The CDR3 has 15 residues. The V and J ends lost 3 bases and 2 bases respectively, with 14 bases between them. Germline-derived CDR1 and CDR2 are SGHRS and YFSETQ. Sequencing input: PBMCs or a T cell subset sorted from them (not recorded which). The rearrangement links TRBV5-1 to TRBJ2-5; tentatively, D is TRBD2 (6 bases). This TCR was recovered from an adult woman who had mild COVID-19 (a few samples of this study predate the infection). Cell type and time point are not known. CDR3 sequence reads: CASSWMDYRQETQYF. The DNA of the CDR3 is TGCGCCAGCAGCTGGATGGACTATCGGCAAGAGACCCAGTACTTC. The full variable domain, in which reference TRBV5-1 and TRBJ2-5 provide the parts outside the CDR3, is KAGVTQTPRYLIKTRGQQVTLSCSPISGHRSVSWYQQTPGQGLQFLFEYFSETQRNKGNFPGRFSGRQFSNSRSEMNVSTLELGDSALYLCASSWMDYRQETQYFGPGTRLLVL.